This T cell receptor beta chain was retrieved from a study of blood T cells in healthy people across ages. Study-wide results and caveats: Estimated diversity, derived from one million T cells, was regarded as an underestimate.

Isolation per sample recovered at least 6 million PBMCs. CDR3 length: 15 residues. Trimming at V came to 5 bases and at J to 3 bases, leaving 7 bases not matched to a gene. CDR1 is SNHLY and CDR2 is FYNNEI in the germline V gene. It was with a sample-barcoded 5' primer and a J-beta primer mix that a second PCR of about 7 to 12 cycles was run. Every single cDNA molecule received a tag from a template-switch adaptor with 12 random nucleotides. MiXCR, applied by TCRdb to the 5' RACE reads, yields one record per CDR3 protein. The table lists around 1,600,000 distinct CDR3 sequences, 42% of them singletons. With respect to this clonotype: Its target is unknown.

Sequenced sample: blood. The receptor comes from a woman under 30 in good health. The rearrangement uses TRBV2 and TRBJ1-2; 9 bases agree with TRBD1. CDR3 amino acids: CASSQNRGLDYGYTF. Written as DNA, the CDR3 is TGTGCCAGCAGTCAAAACAGGGGGCTGGACTATGGCTACACCTTC. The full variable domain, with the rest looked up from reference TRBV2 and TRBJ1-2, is EPEVTQTPSHQVTQMGQEVILRCVPISNHLYFYWYRQILGQKVEFLVSFYNNEISEKSEIFDDQFSVERPDGSNFTLKIRSTKLEDSAMYFCASSQNRGLDYGYTFGSGTRLTVV.